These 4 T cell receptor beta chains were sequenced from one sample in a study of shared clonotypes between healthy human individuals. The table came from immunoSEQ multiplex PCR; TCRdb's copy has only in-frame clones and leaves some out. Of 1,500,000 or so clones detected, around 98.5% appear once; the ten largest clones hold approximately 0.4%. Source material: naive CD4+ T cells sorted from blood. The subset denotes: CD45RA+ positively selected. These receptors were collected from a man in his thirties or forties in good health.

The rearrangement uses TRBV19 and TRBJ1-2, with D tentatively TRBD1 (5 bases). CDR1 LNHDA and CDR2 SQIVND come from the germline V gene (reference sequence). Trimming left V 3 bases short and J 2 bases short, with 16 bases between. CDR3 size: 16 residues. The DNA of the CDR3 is TGTGCCAGTAGTATCGGCGGCAGGGACCTCAACTATGGCTACACCTTC. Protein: CASSIGGRDLNYGYTF.

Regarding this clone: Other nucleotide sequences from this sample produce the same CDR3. The CDR3 sequence is CASSGTYEQYF. CDR3 sequence (DNA): TGTGCCAGCAGTGGGACTTACGAGCAGTACTTC. The J gene is TRBJ2-7, the V gene TRBV2, with D tentatively TRBD2 (5 bases). The germline CDR1 and CDR2 sequences are SNHLY and FYNNEI. Deletions cut 4 bases from V and 4 bases from J, with 5 bases between. The CDR3 covers 11 residues.

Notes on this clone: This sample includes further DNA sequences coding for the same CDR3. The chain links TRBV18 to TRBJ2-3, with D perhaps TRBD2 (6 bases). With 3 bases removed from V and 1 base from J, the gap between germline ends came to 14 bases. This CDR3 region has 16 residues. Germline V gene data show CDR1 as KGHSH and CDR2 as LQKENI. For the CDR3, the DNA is TGTGCCAGCTCACCCCGCAGTCCTAGCGGCACAGATACGCAGTATTTT. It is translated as CASSPRSPSGTDTQYF.

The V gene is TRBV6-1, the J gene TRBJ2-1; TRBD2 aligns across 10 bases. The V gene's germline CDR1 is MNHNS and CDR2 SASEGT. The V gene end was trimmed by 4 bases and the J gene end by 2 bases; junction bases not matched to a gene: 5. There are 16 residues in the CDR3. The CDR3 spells CASSGQRGGPYNEQFF. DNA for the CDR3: TGTGCCAGCAGTGGTCAGCGGGGGGGCCCCTACAATGAGCAGTTCTTC.